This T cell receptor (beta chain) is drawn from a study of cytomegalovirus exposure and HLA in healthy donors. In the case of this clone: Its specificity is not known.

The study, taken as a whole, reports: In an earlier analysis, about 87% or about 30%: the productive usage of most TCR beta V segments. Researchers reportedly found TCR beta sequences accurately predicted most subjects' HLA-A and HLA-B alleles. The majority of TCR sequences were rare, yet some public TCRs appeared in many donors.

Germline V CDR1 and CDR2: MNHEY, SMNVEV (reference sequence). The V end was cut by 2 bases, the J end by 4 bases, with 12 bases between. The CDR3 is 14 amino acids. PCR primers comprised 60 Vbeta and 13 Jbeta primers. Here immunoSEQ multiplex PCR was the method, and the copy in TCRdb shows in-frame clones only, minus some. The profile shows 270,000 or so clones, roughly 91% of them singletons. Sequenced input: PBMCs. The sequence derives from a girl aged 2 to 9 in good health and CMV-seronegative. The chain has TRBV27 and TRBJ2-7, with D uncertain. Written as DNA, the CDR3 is TGTGCCAGCAGTTTAGACTGGCCCCTTTACGAGCAGTACTTC. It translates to CASSLDWPLYEQYF.